This T cell receptor (beta chain) was recorded in a study of CD8 T cells in Susac syndrome (dated by TCRdb to 2018 to 2020). Notes on the research overall: Repertoire sequencing was used to test whether CD8+ T cell activation and differentiation in Susac syndrome was antigen driven. The clonality of the CD8+ T cell repertoire was compared across approximately 11 healthy donors, around 14 Susac syndrome patients and 15 multiple sclerosis patients.

RNA was extracted with the RNeasy kit and 0.5 to 1 ug was reverse transcribed using random hexamers. TCR beta CDR3 regions were amplified with the immunoSEQ multiplex PCR assay covering 54 Vbeta and 13 Jbeta segments. To correct PCR amplification bias, a synthetic template baseline was used for both primer optimization and computational correction. As for the authors' bioinformatics: Reads were assigned to V, D and J genes according to IMGT and analyzed in immunoSEQ Analyzer, with only productive sequences retained. Clonality was calculated as one minus the Shannon entropy normalized by log2 of the number of productive unique sequences. Public and private clones were assessed among the 100 most prevalent clones of each patient and control. Susac-specific clones were defined as absent from healthy and MS cohorts, about 1,000 published viral clones and other ImmuneACCESS disease sequences. TCRdb's own reprocessing of the public reads used fastp at Q25 and MiXCR and kept productive beta chains. Entries that share a CDR3 protein sequence are merged under the most common genes and DNA. In this record, the V and J calls reflect TCRdb's handling and not the investigators' own analysis. The sample profile shows about 180,000 distinct CDR3 sequences; roughly 96% of them were found once. Jointly, the top ten make up roughly 0.16% of the sample.

Details on this clonotype: Its specific antigen is unknown. Base qualities are not provided; no much larger clone lies one nucleotide away.

Peripheral blood CD8+ and CD4+ T cells from healthy donors, Susac syndrome patients and multiple sclerosis patients were profiled by high-throughput TCR beta sequencing. Treatment-naive patients with stable or active relapsing-remitting disease fulfilling revised McDonald criteria were used as multiple sclerosis controls. Bulk CD8+ and CD4+ T cells were purified magnetically by negative isolation, whereas CD8+ TEMRA cells were enriched by FACS. Blood was collected in EDTA tubes and processed within 24 hours, with PBMCs isolated through density gradient centrifugation. PBMCs intended for TCR sequencing were cryopreserved in liquid nitrogen and were subsequently thawed in a 37 degrees C water bath. The sorted or isolated CD4+, CD8+ and CD8+ TEMRA cells reached a purity of at least 90%. The study at large found these results: The number of individuals in the TCR sequencing and HLA analysis was acknowledged as relatively small.

The sequenced sample consisted of CD8+ T cells from PBMCs. This TCR derives from a human donor with multiple sclerosis.

The DNA sequence is given as TGTGCCAGCAGTGATGACCTTGTACGTATCAACTATGGCTACACCTTC. This encodes CASSDDLVRINYGYTF. Recombination linked TRBV12-3 or TRBV12-4 to TRBJ1-2; too little of a D gene remains to name it. Trimming takes 5 bases from V and 2 bases from J, and the germline ends sit 18 bases apart. Including the terminal cysteine and phenylalanine, the CDR3 comprises 16 residues. Left in the record is the CDR3 DNA by itself, 48 bases read in frame from the first base.